This is a list of T cell receptor beta chains from one sample in a study of T cell responses to AZD1222 COVID-19 vaccine. Generated by immunoSEQ multiplex PCR, the TCRdb table keeps only in-frame clones and is missing some. The profile shows 150,000 to 180,000 clones, around 89% of them singletons. This specimen consisted of peripheral blood, obtained on day 0 of AZD1222 vaccination. Receptors originate from an adult in good health. CDR3s include the opening cysteine and the closing phenylalanine or tryptophan. D genes are given only for firm matches. Not every row has a clone size; where given, it reads once, few, many or a size class.

j_gene,d_gene,v_gene,abundance,CDR3nt,CDR3aa
TRBJ2-1,TRBD1,TRBV28,-,TGTGCCAGCAGTGAGACAGGGCCCAATGAGCAGTTCTTC,CASSETGPNEQFF
TRBJ1-2,-,TRBV4-3,-,TGCGCCAGCAGCCAAGATCAGACTGTTCTGTATGGCTACACCTTC,CASSQDQTVLYGYTF
TRBJ1-6,-,TRBV3-1/TRBV3-2,few,TGTGCCAGCAGCCAAGGCTCACCCCTCCACTTT,CASSQGSPLHF
TRBJ2-5,-,TRBV14,once,TGTGCCAGCAGCCAAGAAAGGGCGGGGGCCCTGGGAGAGACCCAGTACTTC,CASSQERAGALGETQYF
TRBJ1-6,-,TRBV7-2,-,TGTGCCAGCAGCTTATCAGGGACTAACAATTCACCCCTCCACTTT,CASSLSGTNNSPLHF
TRBJ2-3,-,TRBV6-2/TRBV6-3,-,TGTGCCAGCAGTTCGCAGGGTTGGATCACAGATACGCAGTATTTT,CASSSQGWITDTQYF
TRBJ1-5,-,TRBV7-2,-,TGTGCCAGCAGCGCGCATAGCAATCAGCCCCAGCATTTT,CASSAHSNQPQHF
TRBJ2-3,TRBD1,TRBV3-1/TRBV3-2,-,TGTGCCAGCAGCCAAGAGGAACAGGGGACAGATACGCAGTATTTT,CASSQEEQGTDTQYF
TRBJ2-7,-,TRBV11-3,-,TGTGCCAGCAGCAGAGGAGAAAACTACGAGCAGTACTTC,CASSRGENYEQYF
TRBJ1-1,-,TRBV2,few,TGTGCCAGCAGCGCTCGGTCGAGACCGTACACTGAAGCTTTCTTT,CASSARSRPYTEAFF
TRBJ1-2,-,TRBV27,-,TGTGCCAGCAGTTTAGTTCCAGCCTCAGAGGGCTACACCTTC,CASSLVPASEGYTF
TRBJ1-1,-,TRBV5-3,few,TGTGCCAGAAGCTCAGACGTAGGAATGAACACTGAAGCTTTCTTT,CARSSDVGMNTEAFF
TRBJ1-6,TRBD1,TRBV6-5,-,TGTGCCACACATTACAGGGGCCTAGGATCACCCCTCCACTTT,CATHYRGLGSPLHF
TRBJ2-5,-,TRBV6-2/TRBV6-3,once,TGTGCCAGCAGTGCCTACCGACTATCCGAGACCCAGTACTTC,CASSAYRLSETQYF
TRBJ2-7,TRBD1,TRBV6-5,-,TGTGCCAGCAGTTACGAGGGACAGGGTAGTAACGAGCAGTACTTC,CASSYEGQGSNEQYF
TRBJ1-2,-,TRBV6-5,-,TGTGCCAGCAGTTACGGAGGGGGAAACTATGGCTACACCTTC,CASSYGGGNYGYTF
TRBJ2-7,TRBD1,TRBV7-8,once,TGTGCCAGCAGCTCTAAGTCTCGACAGGGGGCCTTAGCCTACGAGCAGTACTTC,CASSSKSRQGALAYEQYF
TRBJ1-1,-,TRBV11-3,-,TGTGCCAGCAGCTTCCGTGGGGCCGGGCTTGGGGCCACTGAAGCTTTCTTT,CASSFRGAGLGATEAFF
TRBJ2-1,TRBD2,TRBV27,once,TGTGCCAGCAGTTCCCACCTCCTAGCGGGGGGCTACAATGAGCAGTTCTTC,CASSSHLLAGGYNEQFF
TRBJ2-5,-,TRBV19,once,TGTGCCAGTAGCCCCCCGGGGACCCAAGAGACCCAGTACTTC,CASSPPGTQETQYF
TRBJ2-6,-,TRBV7-2,-,TGTGCCAGCAGCGGCTCATGGGCTGGGGCCAACGTCCTGACTTTC,CASSGSWAGANVLTF
TRBJ1-3,-,TRBV2,-,TGTGCCAGCAGTTGGACGGACCCCCTCTCTGGAAACACCATATATTTT,CASSWTDPLSGNTIYF
TRBJ2-1,-,TRBV4-2,-,TGTGCCAGCAGCCAAGGGAACCTTGAGAATGAGCAGTTCTTC,CASSQGNLENEQFF
TRBJ2-7,TRBD2,TRBV19,-,TGTGCCAGTAGTCCGCGACTAGCGGGGGGGAGGCACGAGCAGTACTTC,CASSPRLAGGRHEQYF
TRBJ2-7,TRBD1,TRBV4-2,-,TGTGCCAGCAGCCGCGCACAAAGGAGGGACAGGGGGTCCTACGAGCAGTACTTC,CASSRAQRRDRGSYEQYF
TRBJ1-3,-,TRBV6-2/TRBV6-3,once,TGTGCCAGCAGACCTCATGACCCCATATATTTT,CASRPHDPIYF
TRBJ2-5,-,TRBV6-5,-,TGTGCCAGCCGAAGGACTGTACAAGAGACCCAGTACTTC,CASRRTVQETQYF
TRBJ1-3,-,TRBV15,-,TGTGCCACCAGCAGAGAGGGGGCGCCTGGAAACACCATATATTTT,CATSREGAPGNTIYF
TRBJ2-7,TRBD1,TRBV5-5,-,TGTGCCAGCAGCTTGCGAGGGACAGGGCAATACGAGCAGTACTTC,CASSLRGTGQYEQYF
TRBJ1-5,-,TRBV4-3,-,TGCGCCAGCAGCCAAGATCGAACGGGGCCCCAGCATTTT,CASSQDRTGPQHF
TRBJ1-6,-,TRBV6-2/TRBV6-3,-,TGTGCCAGCAGCAAGATAATTGGGGGCTCCTATAATTCACCCCTCCACTTT,CASSKIIGGSYNSPLHF
TRBJ2-7,-,TRBV5-4,-,TGTGCCAGCAGCTTGGAAGGAGGGAGCGAGCAGTACTTC,CASSLEGGSEQYF
TRBJ2-7,-,TRBV11-3,-,TGTGCCAGCAGCTTAGGGGGGGACTACGAGCAGTACTTC,CASSLGGDYEQYF
TRBJ2-3,TRBD1,TRBV20-1,once,TGCAGGCAGGGGGCGGCAGATACGCAGTATTTT,CRQGAADTQYF
TRBJ2-2,TRBD2,TRBV5-1,-,TGCGCCAGCAGCGTTGGCACTAGCGGGGGGCCAGGCCAGAGGCGGGAGCTGTTTTTT,CASSVGTSGGPGQRRELFF
TRBJ2-1,TRBD2,TRBV6-2/TRBV6-3,-,TGTGCCAGCAGTTACCTAACCGTTTCGGAGCGGGGGCCAAAAAATGAGCAGTTCTTC,CASSYLTVSERGPKNEQFF
TRBJ1-2,TRBD1,TRBV6-6,-,TGTGCCAGCAGCTCTATAGACAGGGGAGGGTATGGCTACACCTTC,CASSSIDRGGYGYTF
TRBJ2-3,TRBD2,TRBV3-1/TRBV3-2,few,TGTGCCAGCAGCCGACCTAGCGGGGGGGCAGGAGATACGCAGTATTTT,CASSRPSGGAGDTQYF
TRBJ2-1,-,TRBV11-2,-,TGTGCCAGCAGATTAACCGGGACAAACAACAATGAGCAGTTCTTC,CASRLTGTNNNEQFF
TRBJ2-7,-,TRBV4-3,-,TGCGCCAGCAGCCAAGATCTGGCTACCTACGAGCAGTACTTC,CASSQDLATYEQYF
TRBJ1-2,-,TRBV10-3,-,TGTGCCATCAGTGAGACAGGGCCGGTGGGCTACACCTTC,CAISETGPVGYTF
TRBJ2-1,TRBD2,TRBV4-3,-,TGCGCCAGCAGCCAAGATCCTAGCGGGGGGGGCTACAATGAGCAGTTCTTC,CASSQDPSGGGYNEQFF
TRBJ1-3,TRBD1,TRBV5-1,-,TGCGCCAGCAGCTTGTCGACAGGGGCTGGAAACACCATATATTTT,CASSLSTGAGNTIYF
TRBJ2-7,-,TRBV7-2,-,TGTGCCAGCAGCTCAAATCCGGGCTACGAGCAGTACTTC,CASSSNPGYEQYF
TRBJ1-1,-,TRBV18,-,TGTGCCAGCTCATATTCAGAGAACACTGAAGCTTTCTTT,CASSYSENTEAFF
TRBJ2-3,TRBD2,TRBV7-2,once,TGTGCCAGCAGCTCCCGAGCGGGAAGCACAGATACGCAGTATTTT,CASSSRAGSTDTQYF
TRBJ2-2,-,TRBV4-3,-,TGCGCCAGCAGCCACCCCGTAGTCGAAGGGGCCGGGGAGCTGTTTTTT,CASSHPVVEGAGELFF
TRBJ2-5,-,TRBV28,-,TGTGCCAGCAGTTTACGATTTCGGGAGACCCAGTACTTC,CASSLRFRETQYF
TRBJ1-5,-,TRBV19,-,TGTGCCAGTAGTGTGGGGATGAGCAATCAGCCCCAGCATTTT,CASSVGMSNQPQHF
TRBJ2-2,TRBD1,TRBV4-1,few,TGCGCCAGCAGCCACCCACAGGGGGCGACAGGCACCGGGGAGCTGTTTTTT,CASSHPQGATGTGELFF
TRBJ2-2,-,TRBV5-6,-,TGTGCCAGCAGCTTCGTCTCGGGGGCGGACGGGGAGCTGTTTTTT,CASSFVSGADGELFF
TRBJ1-1,-,TRBV6-5,-,TGTGCCAGCAGTTACTCTCCGGTAGAGTCCACTGAAGCTTTCTTT,CASSYSPVESTEAFF
TRBJ1-1,-,TRBV12-3/TRBV12-4,-,TGTGCCAGCAGCACAGGGTTAGGCACTGAAGCTTTCTTT,CASSTGLGTEAFF
TRBJ1-1,-,TRBV19,-,TGTGCCAGTAGTTCAGCGGGGAACACTGAAGCTTTCTTT,CASSSAGNTEAFF
TRBJ2-2,-,TRBV6-5,-,TGTGCCAGCAGTCGGGACCGTCCGAACACCGGGGAGCTGTTTTTT,CASSRDRPNTGELFF
TRBJ1-2,-,TRBV5-1,-,TGCGCCAGCAGCGATAACAGGGATGGCTACACCTTC,CASSDNRDGYTF
TRBJ2-2,-,TRBV5-4,-,TGTGCCAGCAGCCCAGACAGGTTTTCGGGGGAGCTGTTTTTT,CASSPDRFSGELFF
TRBJ1-4,-,TRBV3-1/TRBV3-2,-,TGTGCCAGCAGCGGGGACTTTAATGAAAAACTGTTTTTT,CASSGDFNEKLFF
TRBJ1-2,-,TRBV24-1,-,TGTGCCACCAGTGATCCGGGACAAAACTATGGCTACACCTTC,CATSDPGQNYGYTF